The present TCR beta chain was sequenced within a study of blood T cells in healthy people across ages. Combining a sample-barcoded 5' primer with a J-beta primer mix, a second PCR ran for roughly 6 to 12 cycles. TCRdb re-called the 5' RACE reads through MiXCR, storing one row per CDR3 protein. The sample includes about 2 million distinct CDR3 sequences, less than 50% of them seen just once. Findings and limits, study-wide: Naive CD4+ cells and diversity were both higher in long-lived donors than in aged donors.

This clonotype was counted a few times. The antigen remains unidentified. Material for sequencing was blood. This clonotype was sampled from a woman in her 40s in good health.

For the CDR3, the DNA is TGTGCCACCAGCCTTAATGTCATACAGGGGGCGAAGGGGAAAATGAGGAATGAGCAGTTCTTC. Residues: CATSLNVIQGAKGKMRNEQFF. The chain couples TRBV15 to TRBJ2-1; TRBD1 matches at 9 bases. Per the germline V gene, CDR1 is LNHNV and CDR2 is YYDKDF (reference sequence). The CDR3 has 21 amino acids. V lost 5 bases, J lost 7 bases, and 27 bases stayed unmatched.